This T cell receptor beta chain is from a study of T cell responses to AZD1222 COVID-19 vaccine. Study-wide results and limits: Every sample of the repertoires postdated the peak T cell response.

Per the germline V gene, CDR1 is LNHDA and CDR2 is SQIVND (reference sequence). The length of the CDR3 is 16 residues. V was trimmed by 4 bases and J by 3 bases, leaving 18 bases between them. On this clone: The target antigen is unknown.

Generated by immunoSEQ multiplex PCR, the TCRdb table keeps only in-frame clones and is missing some. This table holds fewer than 200,000 clones, roughly nine tenths found once. The TCR sequence derives from an adult who received the AZD1222 COVID-19 vaccine. Sequencing was performed on peripheral blood, taken 28 days after the second AZD1222 dose. The chain is built from TRBV19 and TRBJ2-5, with D possibly being TRBD2 (6 bases). The CDR3 is CASSNLPARGEETQYF. The CDR3 region has the DNA TGTGCCAGTAGTAACCTTCCCGCACGCGGGGAAGAGACCCAGTACTTC.